Listed below are T cell receptor beta chains from one sample, sequenced in a study of blood T cell repertoires in COVID-19. Profiled with immunoSEQ multiplex PCR; TCRdb holds only in-frame clones, not every one. The table records approximately 240,000 clones, about 86% of them present only once. The sequencing sample was made of peripheral blood. The receptors derive from a woman aged 25 to 45 who had recovered from COVID-19. Each CDR3 is given with its conserved first and last residue. A D gene is named only where the DNA matches it firmly. Size is stated for part of the rows, as once, few or many counts, or as a class when the clone is expanded.

v_call	d_call	j_call	clone_size	cdr3_aa	cdr3_nt
TRBV6-2/TRBV6-3	-	TRBJ2-1	-	CASSQTTRGMDEQFF	TGTGCCAGCAGCCAGACAACTAGGGGGATGGATGAGCAGTTCTTC
TRBV6-5	-	TRBJ2-7	-	CASSYSGGLHEQYF	TGTGCCAGCAGTTACTCGGGGGGGCTTCACGAGCAGTACTTC
TRBV4-1	TRBD2	TRBJ2-2	-	CASSQDLISGIGELFF	TGCGCCAGCAGCCAAGATCTGATTAGCGGGATCGGGGAGCTGTTTTTT
TRBV23-1	-	TRBJ2-4	-	CASSQLEGRAKNIQYF	TGCGCCAGCAGTCAATTGGAGGGGCGGGCCAAAAACATTCAGTACTTC
TRBV9	TRBD1	TRBJ2-7	-	CASSVGQGTYEQYF	TGTGCCAGCAGCGTCGGACAGGGGACATACGAGCAGTACTTC
TRBV5-1	TRBD1	TRBJ1-1	few	CASSYGQGVPEAFF	TGCGCCAGCAGCTATGGACAGGGAGTGCCCGAAGCTTTCTTT
TRBV7-9	-	TRBJ2-7	-	CASSLLGDRYF	TGTGCCAGCAGCTTATTAGGGGATCGGTACTTC
TRBV5-5	-	TRBJ1-4	-	CASSSSSGARNEKLFF	TGTGCCAGCAGCAGTTCCTCAGGGGCGCGAAATGAAAAACTGTTTTTT
TRBV9	-	TRBJ2-5	few	CASSVEGVSGQTQYF	TGTGCCAGCAGCGTAGAAGGTGTAAGCGGGCAGACCCAGTACTTC
TRBV10-3	-	TRBJ1-2	-	CAISERTANYGYTF	TGTGCCATCAGTGAGAGGACAGCTAACTATGGCTACACCTTC
TRBV5-1	-	TRBJ1-5	few	CASSLLGWIPGHNSNQPQHF	TGCGCCAGCAGCTTGCTCGGTTGGATCCCGGGACACAATAGCAATCAGCCCCAGCATTTT
TRBV5-1	TRBD1	TRBJ1-2	few	CASSLGTGNYGYTF	TGCGCCAGCAGCTTGGGGACAGGGAACTATGGCTACACCTTC
TRBV4-3	TRBD1	TRBJ1-4	-	CASSQGQRDEKLFF	TGCGCCAGCAGCCAGGGACAGCGGGATGAAAAACTGTTTTTT
TRBV9	TRBD1	TRBJ2-7	many	CASSEQGSNYEQYF	TGTGCCAGCAGCGAACAGGGGAGTAACTACGAGCAGTACTTC
TRBV5-6	-	TRBJ2-5	-	CASSVGTPQETQYF	TGTGCCAGCAGCGTTGGGACACCGCAAGAGACCCAGTACTTC
TRBV30	-	TRBJ1-3	once	CAWTDGAGNTIYF	TGTGCCTGGACGGACGGGGCTGGAAACACCATATATTTT
TRBV3-1/TRBV3-2	TRBD2	TRBJ2-6	-	CASSPQGKRGSGANVLTF	TGTGCCAGCAGCCCCCAAGGGAAGCGGGGCTCTGGGGCCAACGTCCTGACTTTC
TRBV3-1/TRBV3-2	-	TRBJ2-3	-	CASSQDYTISSTDTQYF	TGTGCCAGCAGCCAAGATTATACAATATCTAGCACAGATACGCAGTATTTT
TRBV6-5	TRBD2	TRBJ2-1	-	CASPGLAGNEQFF	TGTGCCAGCCCGGGACTAGCGGGGAATGAGCAGTTCTTC
TRBV5-1	TRBD2	TRBJ2-7	-	CASSLALAGGPESYEQYF	TGCGCCAGCAGCTTGGCACTAGCGGGGGGGCCGGAGTCCTACGAGCAGTACTTC
TRBV10-1	-	TRBJ1-5	-	CASSHPGGGYVSNQPQHF	TGCGCCAGCAGTCATCCCGGGGGAGGGTACGTTAGCAATCAGCCCCAGCATTTT
TRBV6-2/TRBV6-3	TRBD2	TRBJ2-7	-	CASSYLAGRTYEQYF	TGTGCCAGCAGTTACTTAGCGGGCCGGACCTACGAGCAGTACTTC
TRBV28	-	TRBJ1-5	-	CASTSTDQPQHF	TGTGCCAGCACTTCGACAGATCAGCCCCAGCATTTT
TRBV4-2	TRBD2	TRBJ2-7	-	CASSQDLGLAGSFSYEQYF	TGTGCCAGCAGCCAAGATCTGGGACTAGCGGGGTCCTTTTCCTACGAGCAGTACTTC
TRBV13	-	TRBJ1-2	-	CASSLLQGVYGYTF	TGTGCCAGCAGCTTATTACAGGGTGTCTATGGCTACACCTTC
TRBV7-2	TRBD1	TRBJ1-2	-	CASSSPGTGNYGYTF	TGTGCCAGCAGCTCGCCCGGGACAGGGAACTATGGCTACACCTTC
TRBV7-2	-	TRBJ2-2	-	CASSLAAGYRQNTGELFF	TGTGCCAGCAGCTTAGCCGCAGGGTACCGCCAAAACACCGGGGAGCTGTTTTTT
TRBV4-2	-	TRBJ2-7	-	CASSQVTGVTYEQYF	TGTGCCAGCAGCCAAGTCACCGGGGTTACCTACGAGCAGTACTTC
TRBV9	-	TRBJ2-7	-	CASSADGGYSYEQYF	TGTGCCAGCAGCGCCGACGGAGGATACTCCTACGAGCAGTACTTC
TRBV6-5	-	TRBJ1-1	-	CASSYSQVGGTEAFF	TGTGCCAGCAGTTACTCGCAGGTTGGTGGCACTGAAGCTTTCTTT
TRBV5-1	-	TRBJ2-3	-	CASSWGGGRTGTQYF	TGCGCCAGCAGCTGGGGCGGGGGCCGAACGGGTACGCAGTATTTT
TRBV2	TRBD2	TRBJ2-7	-	CASSGLGTISYEQYF	TGTGCCAGCAGTGGGTTAGGGACTATCTCCTACGAGCAGTACTTC
TRBV7-7	TRBD2	TRBJ2-1	-	CASSLVSSGGENNEQFF	TGTGCCAGCAGCTTAGTTTCTAGCGGGGGGGAAAACAATGAGCAGTTCTTC
TRBV2	TRBD1	TRBJ2-7	-	CASNEVEGAGEQYF	TGTGCCAGCAACGAAGTCGAGGGGGCTGGAGAGCAGTACTTC
TRBV18	-	TRBJ1-2	-	CASSPQGLNYGYTF	TGTGCCAGCTCACCGCAGGGACTTAACTATGGCTACACCTTC
TRBV5-4	TRBD1	TRBJ1-1	-	CASSRYGQGAVGNTEAFF	TGTGCCAGCAGCCGCTATGGACAGGGGGCGGTGGGGAACACTGAAGCTTTCTTT
TRBV7-2	TRBD2	TRBJ2-1	few	CASSLLAGGSEQFF	TGTGCCAGCAGCTTACTAGCGGGGGGGAGCGAGCAGTTCTTC
TRBV19	-	TRBJ1-6	-	CASSIDVLSSYNSPLHF	TGTGCCAGTAGTATAGATGTCCTGAGCTCCTATAATTCACCCCTCCACTTT
TRBV4-1	TRBD1	TRBJ2-3	-	CASSNMGQLGTDTQYF	TGCGCCAGCAGTAACATGGGACAGTTGGGCACAGATACGCAGTATTTT
TRBV6-5	-	TRBJ1-2	-	CASSYSAGPGYGYTF	TGTGCCAGCAGTTACTCCGCGGGGCCAGGCTATGGCTACACCTTC
TRBV3-1/TRBV3-2	TRBD2	TRBJ2-1	few	CASSQEGTSGGNPYYNEQFF	TGTGCCAGCAGCCAAGAGGGGACTAGCGGGGGGAACCCCTACTACAATGAGCAGTTCTTC
TRBV27	-	TRBJ2-1	-	CASSPSAGSYNEQFF	TGTGCCAGCAGTCCCTCCGCGGGCTCCTACAATGAGCAGTTCTTC
TRBV15	-	TRBJ2-7	-	CATSRLGHGLGYEQYF	TGTGCCACCAGCAGGTTGGGACACGGGCTCGGGTACGAGCAGTACTTC
TRBV7-2	-	TRBJ2-2	-	CASSFPRNTGELFF	TGTGCCAGCAGCTTTCCCAGGAACACCGGGGAGCTGTTTTTT
TRBV6-5	-	TRBJ1-5	-	CASSYSAGSNQPQHF	TGTGCCAGCAGTTACTCTGCGGGTAGCAATCAGCCCCAGCATTTT
TRBV3-1/TRBV3-2	-	TRBJ1-4	-	CASSQLVGNEKLFF	TGTGCCAGCAGCCAGTTAGTTGGTAATGAAAAACTGTTTTTT